This note documents a single TCR beta chain sequence. The source of the sample is a study of blood T cell repertoires in COVID-19. Study context: The origin of the acute and convalescent COVID-19 samples was the United States, Italy and Spain. T cells, B-cell-depleted T cells, or PBMCs provided the cDNA or gDNA that served as material.

Profiled with immunoSEQ multiplex PCR; TCRdb holds only in-frame clones, not every one. The sample has some 220,000 clones; around 83% are singletons. The CDR3 extends over 16 amino acids. Germline CDR1 is MNHEY and CDR2 is SMNVEV (reference sequence). Trimming cost V 2 bases and J 1 base, with 12 bases left between them. The source of this sequence is a man aged 50-60 years with active or convalescent COVID-19. Sequenced: peripheral blood. The chain links TRBV27 to TRBJ2-1, with a weak D call TRBD2 (6 bases). CDR3 amino acids: CASSLDGGPSYNEQFF. The DNA for the CDR3 is TGTGCCAGCAGTTTAGACGGGGGTCCTTCCTACAATGAGCAGTTCTTC.